Shown below are 29 T cell receptor beta chains from a single sample sequenced in a study of beta chain features in type 1 diabetes. Expressed TCRB transcripts were sequenced because the entire RNA isolate underwent reverse transcription. Profiled with immunoSEQ multiplex PCR; TCRdb holds only in-frame clones, not every one. In the table there are hundreds of thousands of clones, 15% to 18% of which are singletons. The source material was naive CD4+ T cells from blood. The receptors derive from a man aged 18 to 30 in good health.

On this clone: The same CDR3 can be traced to other DNA sequences in this sample. This CDR3 reads CASSLVSYEQYF. The DNA of the CDR3 is TGTGCCAGCAGCCTGGTCTCCTACGAGCAGTACTTC. This chain uses TRBV7-2 with TRBJ2-7; D is undetermined. CDR1 and CDR2 (germline): SGHTA, FQGNSA. The CDR3 runs 12 residues. V gave up 5 bases and J gave up 0 bases, with 5 bases separating them.

This clone was counted a few times. The chain links TRBV4-3 to TRBJ2-3, with 7 bases aligning to TRBD2. Germline V gives CDR1 LGHNA, CDR2 YSLEER. The CDR3 is 17 amino acids. With 3 bases clipped from V and 0 bases from J, the junction kept 9 bases outside the gene matches. In nucleotides, the CDR3 is TGCGCCAGCAGCCAGAGCGGGGCGCAGGCCAGCACAGATACGCAGTATTTT. As protein: CASSQSGAQASTDTQYF.

This clone was seen more than once but under ten times. The chain uses TRBV19 and TRBJ2-1, with 10 bases matching TRBD2. Germline loops: CDR1 LNHDA, CDR2 SQIVND (reference sequence). J lost 9 bases, V lost 8 bases, and 13 bases had no gene match. The CDR3 has 15 amino acids. CDR3: CASWGASGSRVEQFF. CDR3 sequence (DNA): TGTGCCAGTTGGGGGGCTAGCGGGAGTCGTGTTGAGCAGTTCTTC.

This rearrangement joins TRBV9 to TRBJ2-2, with D perhaps matching TRBD1 (6 bases). The ends were cut back, 2 bases at V and 5 bases at J, with 13 bases in the middle. The CDR3 is made up of 15 amino acids. Germline values: CDR1 SGDLS, CDR2 YYNGEE. The CDR3 DNA reads TGTGCCAGCAGCGTGACAGGTCGAGAAACCGGGGAGCTGTTTTTT. This sequence encodes CASSVTGRETGELFF. Combining the CDR3 with reference TRBV9 and TRBJ2-2 gives the whole variable domain DSGVTQTPKHLITATGQRVTLRCSPRSGDLSVYWYQQSLDQGLQFLIQYYNGEERAKGNILERFSAQQFPDLHSELNLSSLELGDSALYFCASSVTGRETGELFFGEGSRLTVL.

A few counts support this clone. The rearrangement joins TRBV19 to TRBJ2-1; tentative D call: TRBD2 (6 bases). The germline V and J ends were trimmed by 3 bases and 2 bases, with 14 bases remaining between them. This CDR3 is built from 16 residues. Germline V gene sequence: CDR1 LNHDA, CDR2 SQIVND (reference sequence). The CDR3 protein is CASSMRRRDPYNEQFF. CDR3 sequence (DNA): TGTGCCAGTAGTATGAGGCGGCGGGATCCCTACAATGAGCAGTTCTTC. Variable domain in full (rest from reference TRBV19 and TRBJ2-1): DGGITQSPKYLFRKEGQNVTLSCEQNLNHDAMYWYRQDPGQGLRLIYYSQIVNDFQKGDIAEGYSVSREKKESFPLTVTSAQKNPTAFYLCASSMRRRDPYNEQFFGPGTRLTVL.

This clone was seen a few times. The rearrangement uses TRBV4-3 and TRBJ2-1; 11 nucleotides match TRBD2. Germline CDR1 and CDR2: LGHNA and YSLEER. This CDR3 has 16 amino acids. J lost 7 bases, V lost 0 bases, and 5 bases had no gene match. CDR3 bases: TGCGCCAGCAGCCAAGACCCGGGACTAGCGGTTAATGAGCAGTTCTTC. It codes for CASSQDPGLAVNEQFF.

This chain joins TRBV6-6 and TRBJ2-1, with a possible D match to TRBD2 (5 bases). CDR1 is MNHNY and CDR2 is SVGAGI in the germline V gene (reference sequence). With 7 bases removed from V and 6 bases from J, the gap between germline ends came to 19 bases. The CDR3 runs to 15 residues. Here the CDR3 DNA reads TGTGCCAGCACCCAACCTTCGGGATTTACCAATGAGCAGTTCTTC. Encoded protein: CASTQPSGFTNEQFF.

Note on this clone: Other DNA sequences in this specimen translate into the identical CDR3. The chain carries TRBV5-1 and TRBJ2-5; D is possibly TRBD2 (5 bases). Germline-derived CDR1 and CDR2 are SGHRS and YFSETQ. Trimming removed 0 bases from V and 5 bases from J, with 11 bases in between. The length of the CDR3 is 14 residues. The CDR3 sequence is CASSLEPGVETQYF. Here the CDR3 DNA reads TGCGCCAGCAGCTTGGAACCCGGGGTGGAGACCCAGTACTTC.

The chain couples TRBV9 to TRBJ1-1; 8 bases are a match to TRBD1. The junction had 5 bases not matched to a gene; V was cut back by 3 bases and J by 1 base. Germline loops: CDR1 SGDLS, CDR2 YYNGEE. The CDR3 is made up of 15 amino acids. The CDR3 DNA is TGTGCCAGCAGCGACAGGGGGATCACGAACACTGAAGCTTTCTTT. This gives the protein CASSDRGITNTEAFF.

This chain uses TRBV5-1 with TRBJ1-2; TRBD1 aligns across 7 bases. Trimming removed 5 bases from V and 4 bases from J; junction bases left unmatched: 2. Germline lookup yields CDR1 SGHRS and CDR2 YFSETQ. The CDR3 has 12 amino acids. CDR3 region: CASSRDSYGYTF. CDR3 bases: TGCGCCAGCAGTCGGGACAGCTATGGCTACACCTTC.

The V call is TRBV7-2, the J call TRBJ2-7; 13 nucleotides align to TRBD2. The V gene's germline CDR1 is SGHTA and CDR2 FQGNSA. V gave up 5 bases and J gave up 4 bases; unmatched junction bases: 2. The CDR3 sequence is 14 residues long. The CDR3 loop reads CASSPTSGRYEQYF. CDR3 DNA: TGTGCCAGCAGCCCGACTAGCGGGAGGTACGAGCAGTACTTC.

This clone was seen only a few times. This chain links TRBV7-9 with TRBJ1-3; D not certain. CDR3 size: 14 residues. The V gene lost 5 bases and the J gene lost 4 bases, with 12 bases spanning the gap. Per germline, CDR1 SEHNR and CDR2 FQNEAQ (reference sequence). For the CDR3, the DNA is TGTGCCAGCAGCCCGGGATTCAGCGGAAACACCATATATTTT. It encodes CASSPGFSGNTIYF.

The chain recombines TRBV28 with TRBJ2-1; TRBD2 might be the D (7 bases). The V and J ends lost 8 bases and 0 bases respectively, with 14 bases between them. CDR3 size: 15 residues. Germline V gene sequence: CDR1 MDHEN, CDR2 SYDVKM. CDR3 DNA sequence: TGTGCCAGCGGCATCGGGGGGCTCTCCTACAATGAGCAGTTCTTC. This sequence encodes CASGIGGLSYNEQFF. The full variable domain, with the rest looked up from reference TRBV28 and TRBJ2-1, is DVKVTQSSRYLVKRTGEKVFLECVQDMDHENMFWYRQDPGLGLRLIYFSYDVKMKEKGDIPEGYSVSREKKERFSLILESASTNQTSMYLCASGIGGLSYNEQFFGPGTRLTVL.

The table lists this clone with a few counts. CDR3 sequence reads: CASSLARTGKLFF. CDR3 DNA: TGTGCCAGCAGCTTAGCGAGGACAGGGAAGCTGTTTTTT. The chain is built from TRBV7-9 and TRBJ2-2, with 8 bases identical to TRBD1. CDR3 length equals 13 residues. Germline CDR1 is SEHNR and CDR2 is FQNEAQ (reference sequence). V dropped 0 bases and J dropped 12; count of bases not matched to a gene: 3.

J is TRBJ1-2 and V is TRBV10-3; TRBD1 matches 7 bases. The CDR3 contains 12 residues. The J segment lost 7 bases and the V segment lost 8 bases, leaving 7 bases of the junction unmatched. The germline V gene has CDR1 ENHRY and CDR2 SYGVKD. The CDR3 sequence is CAIQQGTSGYTF. CDR3 coding DNA: TGTGCCATCCAACAGGGGACAAGTGGCTACACCTTC.

This sequence joins TRBV7-9 and TRBJ2-2; 7 bases are a match to TRBD1. The CDR3 contains 17 residues. J was trimmed by 2 bases and V by 5 bases; bases with no gene match: 11. Per the germline V gene, CDR1 is SEHNR and CDR2 is FQNEAQ (reference sequence). This CDR3 reads CASSPSGQKRNTGELFF. The CDR3 nucleotides are TGTGCCAGCAGCCCCTCGGGACAGAAAAGAAACACCGGGGAGCTGTTTTTT.

The chain recombines TRBV27 with TRBJ2-7; 8 bases agree with TRBD2. CDR3 length: 13 amino acids. Germline CDR1 and CDR2: MNHEY and SMNVEV (reference sequence). V shed 9 bases, J shed 0 bases, and the junction held 4 bases outside the gene matches. The DNA of the CDR3 is TGTGCCAGGAGGAGCGGGGGCTCCTACGAGCAGTACTTC. Protein: CARRSGGSYEQYF.

This rearrangement joins TRBV9 to TRBJ2-2; the D gene could be TRBD1 or TRBD2 (5 bases each). The CDR3 length is 16 residues. Germline CDR1 and CDR2: SGDLS and YYNGEE. V dropped 2 bases and J dropped 5 bases, with 16 bases sitting between them. The CDR3 bases are TGTGCCAGCAGCGTCCGCGGCAGGGAGCAGACCGGGGAGCTGTTTTTT. Its protein is CASSVRGREQTGELFF.

The chain couples TRBV7-9 to TRBJ2-5; D gene unclear. The CDR3 covers 14 residues. In germline, CDR1 is SEHNR, CDR2 FQNEAQ (reference sequence). Trimming cost V 5 bases and J 5 bases, with 15 bases left between them. CDR3 region: CASSAVSLGETQYF. The CDR3 DNA is TGTGCCAGCAGCGCAGTATCTCTCGGGGAGACCCAGTACTTC. The full variable domain, completed using reference TRBV7-9 and TRBJ2-5, is DTGVSQNPRHKITKRGQNVTFRCDPISEHNRLYWYRQTLGQGPEFLTYFQNEAQLEKSRLLSDRFSAERPKGSFSTLEIQRTEQGDSAMYLCASSAVSLGETQYFGPGTRLLVL.

This clone was seen only a few times. The CDR3 DNA reads TGTGCCAGCTCGGGACAGGGGTATAATTCACCCCTCCACTTT. It yields the protein CASSGQGYNSPLHF. This chain connects TRBV18 to TRBJ1-6, with 10 nucleotides matching TRBD1. In germline, CDR1 is KGHSH, CDR2 LQKENI. J lost 4 bases, V lost 6 bases, and 0 bases had no gene match. The CDR3 contains 14 residues.

This clone was recorded a few times. This rearrangement joins TRBV6-6 to TRBJ2-7; 7 bases align to TRBD1. The germline V gene has CDR1 MNHNY and CDR2 SVGAGI (reference sequence). V dropped 6 bases and J dropped 6; count of bases not matched to a gene: 14. The CDR3 length is 15 residues. In DNA form, the CDR3 reads TGTGCCAGCAGAAATAGACAGGGAGTTACTTTCGAGCAGTACTTC. It encodes CASRNRQGVTFEQYF.

This chain's CDR3 is CASSRGGLQRGYTF. The DNA for the CDR3 is TGCGCCAGCAGCCGGGGGGGCCTCCAAAGAGGCTACACCTTC. V and J are TRBV4-3 and TRBJ1-2; D possibly corresponds to TRBD1 (6 bases). From germline, CDR1 is LGHNA and CDR2 YSLEER. V was cut by 4 bases and J by 8 bases, with 17 bases left in between. The CDR3 has 14 amino acids.

This chain joins TRBV2 and TRBJ2-5, with 7 bases that match TRBD2. Germline V gene data show CDR1 as SNHLY and CDR2 as FYNNEI. The junction had 6 bases not matched to a gene; V was cut back by 4 bases and J by 4 bases. The CDR3 is 14 residues long. The CDR3 nucleotides are TGTGCCAGCAGTGTGGGGGGGTTTGGAGAGACCCAGTACTTC. Encoded protein: CASSVGGFGETQYF.

The chain links TRBV7-2 to TRBJ2-1, with D perhaps assigned TRBD1 or TRBD2 (6 bases each). This CDR3 contains 16 residues. Germline V gene sequence: CDR1 SGHTA, CDR2 FQGNSA. V dropped 1 base and J dropped 2 bases, with 12 bases sitting between them. The CDR3 DNA sequence: TGTGCCAGCAGCTTAGAAACAGGGAGGACCTACAATGAGCAGTTCTTC. Residues: CASSLETGRTYNEQFF.

This chain connects TRBV7-9 to TRBJ1-5, with TRBD1 identical over 10 bases. The J segment lost 3 bases and the V segment lost 5 bases, leaving 4 bases of the junction unmatched. CDR1 SEHNR and CDR2 FQNEAQ come from the germline V gene (reference sequence). CDR3 length: 15 amino acids. The CDR3, as DNA: TGTGCCAGCAGCCCCGGGACAGGGGACAATCAGCCCCAGCATTTT. Protein product: CASSPGTGDNQPQHF. Full variable domain (outside the CDR3, taken from reference TRBV7-9 and TRBJ1-5): DTGVSQNPRHKITKRGQNVTFRCDPISEHNRLYWYRQTLGQGPEFLTYFQNEAQLEKSRLLSDRFSAERPKGSFSTLEIQRTEQGDSAMYLCASSPGTGDNQPQHFGDGTRLSIL.

This sequence joins TRBV21-1 and TRBJ1-1. TRBV21-1 is flagged as a pseudogene. CDR3 length: 14 amino acids. Here the CDR3 DNA reads TGTGCCAGCAGCAAAGGAGGGGTCAACACTGAAGCTTTCTTT. Protein sequence: CASSKGGVNTEAFF.

V is TRBV12-5 and J is TRBJ2-3; 8 nucleotides line up with TRBD2. V shed 2 bases, J shed 4 bases, and the junction held 8 bases outside the gene matches. This CDR3 has 16 amino acids. Germline assignment: CDR1 LGHNT and CDR2 FRNRAP. The CDR3 nucleotides are TGTGCTAGTGGTTTGAAGTACGGGGGGGAAGCAGATACGCAGTATTTT. Its protein product is CASGLKYGGEADTQYF.

In its sample, this clone was seen a few times. The gene calls are TRBV27 and TRBJ2-6, with D uncertain. V was pared by 6 bases and J by 2 bases, with 5 bases between. Germline values: CDR1 MNHEY, CDR2 SMNVEV (reference sequence). The CDR3 sequence is 13 residues long. DNA for the CDR3: TGTGCCAGCAGAGGAGCTGGGGCCAACGTCCTGACTTTC. Its protein is CASRGAGANVLTF.

The chain is built from TRBV28 and TRBJ2-7, with D perhaps being TRBD1 or TRBD2 (6 bases each). The V end was cut by 3 bases, the J end by 7 bases, with 22 bases between. Germline CDR1 reads MDHEN; CDR2 reads SYDVKM. This CDR3 has 16 residues. The CDR3 nucleotides read TGTGCCAGCAGTTTGGGGGCTAGCGTGGTCATTGAAGAGCAGTACTTC. Translating it yields CASSLGASVVIEEQYF.